The rows below give T cell receptor beta chains drawn from one sample of a study of T cells in Graves' hyperthyroidism and ophthalmopathy. In TCRdb, the multiplex PCR reads were re-called with MiXCR into one record per CDR3 protein. The data contain roughly 520,000 distinct CDR3 sequences, around a quarter of them singletons. Sequencing input: blood. Every receptor here comes from a woman in her thirties with Graves' ophthalmopathy. Both conserved end residues are part of each CDR3. The D gene is left open where the match is weak. Clone size, where shown, is once, few, many, or a class for clones that have expanded.

D gene,V gene,clone size,J gene,CDR3 protein,CDR3 DNA
.,TRBV27,many,TRBJ1-2,CASWNYGYTF,TGTGCCAGCTGGAACTATGGCTACACCTTC
TRBD2,TRBV7-9,many,TRBJ2-5,CASSSSGTAWETQYF,TGTGCCAGCAGCTCTAGCGGGACAGCCTGGGAGACCCAGTACTTC
.,TRBV7-9,few,TRBJ2-7,CASSLSEGAEQYF,TGTGCCAGCAGCTTAAGCGAGGGAGCCGAGCAGTACTTC
TRBD1,TRBV7-9,many,TRBJ1-2,CASRDYRGRIDGYTF,TGTGCCAGCAGGGACTACAGGGGGCGAATTGATGGCTACACCTTC
TRBD1,TRBV6-1,.,TRBJ1-5,CASSGQDRVYWNSNQPQHF,TGTGCCAGCAGTGGTCAGGACAGGGTCTATTGGAATAGCAATCAGCCCCAGCATTTT
.,TRBV6-2/TRBV6-3,many,TRBJ2-7,CASSYSQDLRYF,TGTGCCAGCAGTTACTCTCAGGACCTTCGGTACTTC
.,TRBV6-5,many,TRBJ1-5,CASIIRDISNQPQHF,TGTGCCAGCATAATAAGGGACATTAGCAATCAGCCCCAGCATTTT
.,TRBV6-1,.,TRBJ1-2,CASSEASGKDGYTF,TGTGCCAGCAGTGAAGCATCAGGAAAAGATGGCTACACCTTC
TRBD1,TRBV27,many,TRBJ1-1,CASSSIWTGGTDTEAFF,TGTGCCAGCAGTTCCATTTGGACAGGGGGAACGGACACTGAAGCTTTCTTT
TRBD2,TRBV30,few,TRBJ2-7,CAWNRLAKSYEQYF,TGTGCCTGGAACCGACTAGCTAAGTCCTACGAGCAGTACTTC
TRBD1,TRBV6-5,many,TRBJ2-7,CASSYSWDRGYEQYF,TGTGCCAGCAGTTACTCATGGGACAGGGGTTACGAGCAGTACTTC
.,TRBV20-1,.,TRBJ2-7,CSARDGALGGTIYEQYF,TGCAGTGCTAGAGATGGGGCCCTTGGAGGGACGATCTACGAGCAGTACTTC
TRBD1,TRBV11-2,.,TRBJ1-1,CASSEGRTGMAFF,TGTGCCAGCAGCGAAGGTAGGACAGGCATGGCTTTCTTT
TRBD1,TRBV30,few,TRBJ2-7,CAWTQQGFSYEQYF,TGTGCCTGGACCCAACAGGGGTTCTCCTACGAGCAGTACTTC
.,TRBV10-3,many,TRBJ2-2,CAINRERNTGELFF,TGTGCCATAAACAGGGAAAGGAACACCGGGGAGCTGTTTTTT
.,TRBV13,.,TRBJ2-7,CASRRDHYEQYF,TGTGCCAGCAGGCGGGACCATTACGAGCAGTACTTC
.,TRBV28,few,TRBJ1-1,CASSIPTGAGGYTEACF,TGTGCCAGCAGTATCCCTACAGGAGCGGGCGGGTACACTGAAGCTTGCTTT
.,TRBV15,many,TRBJ1-2,CATSRVGPYGYTF,TGTGCCACCAGCAGAGTGGGGCCTTATGGCTACACCTTC
TRBD1,TRBV4-1,once,TRBJ1-1,CASSRTGQELNTEAFF,TGCGCCAGCAGCCGCACCGGACAGGAGCTGAACACTGAAGCTTTCTTT
TRBD1,TRBV20-1,few,TRBJ2-7,CSAKGTGAYEQYF,TGCAGTGCGAAGGGGACAGGGGCCTACGAGCAGTACTTC
.,TRBV6-1,many,TRBJ1-2,CASSAWLYGYTF,TGTGCCAGCAGTGCCTGGCTCTATGGCTACACCTTC
TRBD1,TRBV12-3/TRBV12-4,few,TRBJ1-2,CASSPRQGLHYGYTF,TGTGCCAGCAGTCCCCGACAGGGGCTCCACTATGGCTACACCTTC
TRBD1,TRBV20-1,.,TRBJ1-2,CSASDRDRVVYTF,TGCAGTGCTAGTGACCGGGACAGGGTCGTCTACACCTTC
.,TRBV4-1,.,TRBJ2-7,CASSQVVWHLQYF,TGCGCCAGCAGCCAAGTAGTGTGGCATTTGCAGTACTTC
.,TRBV20-1,many,TRBJ2-7,CSATGVRDSYEQYF,TGCAGTGCTACAGGAGTCCGCGACTCCTACGAGCAGTACTTC
.,TRBV4-2,few,TRBJ1-1,CASSPQGDGSNTEAFF,TGTGCCAGCAGCCCGCAAGGGGACGGGTCGAACACTGAAGCTTTCTTT
.,TRBV28,many,TRBJ1-6,CASRKDRIGSPLHF,TGTGCCAGCAGAAAAGACAGGATAGGCTCACCCCTCCACTTT
.,TRBV28,.,TRBJ1-2,CASSLMATNYGYTF,TGTGCCAGCAGTTTAATGGCCACTAACTATGGCTACACCTTC
.,TRBV20-1,.,TRBJ1-3,CSARGGYGNTIYF,TGCAGTGCTAGAGGGGGGTATGGAAACACCATATATTTT